The T cell receptor beta chain under discussion was sequenced for a study of CD8 T cells in Susac syndrome. It was with random hexamers that about 0.45 to 1 ug RNA was reverse transcribed. Using its own MiXCR run on the immunoSEQ multiplex PCR reads, TCRdb lists one record per CDR3 protein. The sample includes some 150,000 distinct CDR3 sequences, 94% seen only once; the top ten take approximately 0.09%. The V and J ends lost 1 base and 0 bases respectively, with 12 bases between them. In germline, CDR1 is LGHDT, CDR2 YNNKEL (reference sequence). There are 17 residues in the CDR3. Blood CD8+ and CD4+ T cells underwent high-throughput TCR beta sequencing. Negative isolation yielded the CD8+ and CD4+ T cells, while FACS enriched the TEMRA cells.

This receptor was taken from a human donor in good health. Material: CD4+ T cells from PBMCs. The chain uses TRBV3-1 and TRBJ2-2, with D possibly matching TRBD2 (6 bases). CDR3 bases: TGTGCCAGCAGCCAAGGGGCTAGCGCCTCGAACACCGGGGAGCTGTTTTTT. Translating gives CASSQGASASNTGELFF.